Reported below is one T cell receptor beta chain. Its antigen remains unknown. The data were taken from a study of graft-versus-host responses after intestinal transplantation. Study details: Transplant recipients had multivisceral, liver-intestinal, or isolated intestinal grafts. Each patient got anti-thymocyte globulin induction, then tacrolimus and steroids for about 3 years.

Measured with immunoSEQ multiplex PCR; TCRdb has only the in-frame clones, and not every one. The table lists tens of thousands of clones, less than 90% of them singletons. CDR1 SGHRS and CDR2 YFSETQ come from the germline V gene. The CDR3 has 12 residues. Trimming cost V 0 bases and J 3 bases, with 4 bases left between them. Study observations and caveats: Circulating GvH clone levels at their peak were associated with HvG declines (early post-transplant).

This clonotype originated in a human patient who received an intestinal transplant, so some T cells may come from the graft donor. This rearrangement joins TRBV5-1 to TRBJ2-7; D gene ambiguous. Here the sequenced sample was PBMCs, taken less than 1,400 days after transplant. The DNA for the CDR3 is TGCGCCAGCAGCTTGGGGGGCTACGAGCAGTACTTC. The encoded protein is CASSLGGYEQYF.